This paragraph covers one TCR beta chain sequence. The clone's antigen remains unknown. Base qualities are not recorded, but no much larger clone differs from it by a single base. From the cysteine through the phenylalanine, the CDR3 covers 15 amino acids. Of all the DNA, just the CDR3 is kept, 45 bases in frame from base 1. The germline ends are 13 bases apart after V is trimmed by 3 bases and J by 5 bases. Interpreted using the paper, the treatment or condition label stands for: live attenuated yellow fever vaccine strain. A standard Ficoll-Paque protocol was used to isolate PBMCs from peripheral blood. Dynabeads CD4 and CD8 positive selection kits were used to isolate CD4 and CD8 T-cell fractions. TriZol was used to extract RNA from bulk PBMCs, CD4 and CD8 fractions, and dextramer-positive and dextramer-negative fractions. These data originate in a study of T cells after yellow fever vaccination (dated by TCRdb to between 2017 and 2020). Broadly, across the study: Libraries from fractions with low cell numbers were prepared with the SMART-Seq v4 Ultra Low Input RNA kit. Blood was drawn at multiple timepoints before and after primary and secondary immunization, with bulk PBMC replicates and cell subsets isolated. Bulk TCR alpha and beta repertoires were sequenced longitudinally to track T-cell clones before and after primary and booster YFV17D yellow fever vaccination. Two healthy male donors made up the cohort, one aged 18 to 29 years and the other aged 30 to 40 years.

Sequencing took place on an Illumina NovaSeq 6000. Synthesis of TCR cDNA relied on 5'RACE template switching, a step that introduced a universal primer site along with unique molecular identifiers. Priming of cDNA synthesis was performed from both the TCR alpha and TCR beta constant segments. Library amplification involved two PCR steps, and the second step added sample barcodes and sequencing adapters. Sequencing of libraries was done on Illumina HiSeq 2500 (2x100 bp) or NovaSeq (2x150 bp). In the original analysis: MIGEC handled demultiplexing of reads and collapsing into UMI consensus sequences, while MiXCR performed V(D)J alignment. Vaccine-responding clonotypes were identified with edgeR using replicate PBMC samples, with FDR below 0.01 and a log2 fold change above 5 up to day 15 being required. Each bulk clonotype was labeled CD4 or CD8 based on which sequenced repertoire, CD4 or CD8, contained the clonotype at higher abundance. The raw public data were reprocessed by TCRdb itself: fastp quality trimming at Q25, MiXCR clonotype calling, in-frame beta chains only. Here each entry gathers all rows of one CDR3 protein and keeps the most common genes and DNA. TCRdb, rather than the study authors, made the V and J calls. A total of a few hundred thousand distinct CDR3 sequences appear in this sample, less than 3.5% of them only once. Jointly, the top ten make up 3.2% of the sample.

Study-wide conclusions, independent of this receptor: The secondary T-cell response was found to be weaker but faster than the primary response, with a peak reached on day 5 rather than on day 15. Because abundant contaminating clonotypes from the bulk population could be contained in FACS-sorted repertoires, computational filtering was required. Because the study included only a couple of donors, the extent to which the findings can be generalized is limited. A small share of clonotypes was detected in both CD4 and CD8 compartments, with the overlap likely arising from convergent recombination. After the booster, most clones that had expanded after primary vaccination were detected again (nearly 98% of CD4 and around 88% of CD8), suggesting broad maintenance of memory.

The source was CD4+ T cells sorted from PBMCs, collected 10 days after the yellow fever booster vaccination. The chain is encoded by TRBV12-3 or TRBV12-4 joined to TRBJ2-2; the D segment could be TRBD2, given 6 matching bases. The source of this sequence is a man younger than 35 who received the YFV17D yellow fever vaccine. The DNA reads TGTGCCAGCAGTTTGGACGGCGGGGCAACCGGGGAGCTGTTTTTT. This sequence encodes CASSLDGGATGELFF.